This TCR beta chain was profiled in a study of graft-versus-host responses after intestinal transplantation (dated by TCRdb to 2020 to 2022). General notes on the study: The transplants that recipients received were multivisceral, liver-intestinal, or isolated intestinal. Anti-thymocyte globulin induction was given to all recipients, followed by maintenance tacrolimus and steroids for around three years. Bulk TCR-beta CDR3 sequencing was used to track graft-versus-host and host-versus-graft alloreactive T cell clones in the graft, circulation and bone marrow after intestinal transplantation. Samples from a few later patients were sequenced in-house on an Illumina MiSeq with MiXCR processing rather than by the commercial service. To identify alloreactive clones, pre-transplant mixed lymphocyte reaction products were sequenced and then compared with unstimulated pre-transplant donor and recipient T cells. A peak of at least 4% donor T cells among recipient peripheral blood mononuclear cells was the definition used for donor T cell macrochimerism. Of the roughly 24 intestinal transplant recipients enrolled in the cohort, one of whom was a retransplant, a few patients without pretransplant specimens were excluded. What the authors observed across the whole study: GvH clones were found in recipient bone marrow, and some of the GvH clones appeared earlier in ileal mucosa or blood, which is consistent with an intestinal mucosal origin. In the allografts of patients with donor T cell macrochimerism, GvH to HvG T cell clonal ratios were high. Early after transplant, declines in HvG clones were associated with peak levels of circulating GvH clones. The relatively low number and heterogeneity of intestinal transplant patients limited the conclusions.

Library preparation used the immunoSEQ multiplex PCR assay. In most patients, genomic DNA was isolated using the Qiagen DNeasy Blood and Tissue Kit and sent frozen to Adaptive Biotechnologies for TCR sequencing. For most patients, genomic DNA was subjected to high-throughput TCR-beta CDR3 sequencing by Adaptive Biotechnologies. In the authors' own workflow: TCR sequencing data were retrieved from Adaptive's ImmunoSEQ software for around 20 patients, whereas a few other patients were processed with MiXCR and VDJtools. To correct CD4 versus CD8 sorting errors, sequences present in both subsets at a frequency ratio below 5:1 were removed. Because the origin of CDR3 nucleotide sequences shared between donor and recipient could not be assigned, those sequences were removed. Alloreactive clones required at least 2-fold expansion over unstimulated cells and minimum CFSE-low frequency of 0.002% (template counts) or 0.001% (read counts). A clone was considered mappable if detected in the sequenced pre-transplant spleen, lymph node, or MLR CFSE-low populations of the donor or recipient. Cumulative frequency of alloreactive clones was calculated as a percentage of all sequences weighted by copy number. This is the immuneACCESS table as TCRdb keeps it, with only in-frame sequences that have V and J called. A part of the clones is gone; compared with another copy, unresolved V genes explain less than half, and the rest is unexplained. V, J and clone size are taken as reported in that table, and D and trimming were inferred from the DNA itself. Present in this sample are around 88,000 clones, less than 95% of which were seen just once. 7.6% of the sample belongs to the ten largest clones.

Regarding this clone: Its antigen is unknown. The input lacks base qualities; no much larger clone sits a single base away.

The label giving this sample's time point can be read as: cells obtained before transplantation from donor or recipient. CD3+CD4+ and CD3+CD8+ populations were FACS-sorted from unstimulated pre-transplant donor and recipient cells taken from spleen or lymph nodes. The germline V gene sets CDR1 to SGHAT and CDR2 to FQNNGV. The CDR3 sequence holds 14 residues, the cysteine and phenylalanine included. This entry keeps only the CDR3 DNA: 42 bases, framed from base 1. Trimming at the junction amounts to 4 bases on V and 0 bases on J, and the germline ends lie 9 bases apart. This clonotype was obtained from a human donor who was the organ donor for an intestinal transplant. Recombination linked TRBV11-2 to TRBJ1-1, with the D segment identity uncertain. The source material was unstimulated CD8+ T cells sorted from spleen or lymph node cells, sampled before transplant. In nucleotide form, the sequence is TGTGCCAGCAGCTCGACATACATGAACACTGAAGCTTTCTTT. Its coded protein is CASSSTYMNTEAFF.